The rows below give T cell receptor beta chains drawn from one sample of a study of blood T cell repertoires in COVID-19. The table came from immunoSEQ multiplex PCR; TCRdb's copy has only in-frame clones and leaves some out. The sample lists some 120,000 clones; almost 90% were seen once. Material: peripheral blood. The source of these receptors is a woman between 45 and 65 years old with active or convalescent COVID-19. Both conserved end residues are part of each CDR3. D genes are given only for firm matches. Only part of the rows carry a size: once, few, many, or a class if the clone is expanded.

>-|TRBV27|TRBD1|TRBJ2-7
CASSLTWDRGVLYEQYF
TGTGCCAGCAGTTTAACGTGGGACAGGGGAGTCCTCTACGAGCAGTACTTC
>-|TRBV5-6|TRBD2|TRBJ2-5
CASSFRTSGKTETQYF
TGTGCCAGCAGCTTCCGGACTAGCGGGAAGACAGAGACCCAGTACTTC
>-|TRBV15|-|TRBJ2-1
CAIRVGPYNEQFF
TGTGCCATCCGGGTTGGCCCTTACAATGAGCAGTTCTTC
>-|TRBV7-2|TRBD1|TRBJ1-1
CASSLGYAGGTEAFF
TGTGCCAGCAGCTTAGGTTACGCAGGGGGAACTGAAGCTTTCTTT
>-|TRBV19|-|TRBJ1-4
CASSMVGASEKLFF
TGTGCCAGTAGTATGGTAGGGGCGAGTGAAAAACTGTTTTTT
>-|TRBV5-1|-|TRBJ2-2
CASSELVDSLGELFF
TGCGCCAGCAGCGAACTGGTGGACAGCCTGGGGGAGCTGTTTTTT
>-|TRBV7-8|TRBD1|TRBJ2-3
CASSTRSGQGRDTQYF
TGTGCCAGCAGCACAAGATCGGGACAGGGGAGGGATACGCAGTATTTT
>-|TRBV12-3/TRBV12-4|-|TRBJ2-7
CASSFVRAQEQYF
TGTGCCAGCAGTTTTGTCAGGGCCCAGGAGCAGTACTTC
>once|TRBV9|-|TRBJ2-2
CASSPGGGGKIRVELFF
TGTGCCAGCAGCCCCGGTGGAGGGGGCAAGATCAGGGTGGAGCTGTTTTTT
>-|TRBV3-1/TRBV3-2|TRBD1|TRBJ1-2
CASSQLQGRGYTF
TGTGCCAGCAGCCAACTACAGGGGCGCGGCTACACCTTC
>-|TRBV3-1/TRBV3-2|TRBD1|TRBJ1-1
CASSQGQGLNTEAFF
TGTGCCAGCAGCCAAGGACAGGGCCTGAACACTGAAGCTTTCTTT
>-|TRBV29-1|TRBD2|TRBJ2-1
CSVHGLAGHNEQFF
TGCAGCGTCCACGGACTAGCGGGGCACAATGAGCAGTTCTTC
>-|TRBV15|-|TRBJ2-5
CATSRDHEGRRRGTQYF
TGTGCCACCAGCAGAGATCATGAGGGGCGGAGGCGGGGGACCCAGTACTTC
>few|TRBV28|-|TRBJ1-2
CASSLQPTGNLYGYTF
TGTGCCAGCAGTTTGCAACCGACGGGGAATCTTTATGGCTACACCTTC
>-|TRBV12-3/TRBV12-4|-|TRBJ1-5
CASRQQNQPQHF
TGTGCCAGCAGACAACAGAATCAGCCCCAGCATTTT
>few|TRBV24-1|TRBD1|TRBJ1-2
CATSATGGVHDYGYTF
TGTGCCACCAGTGCTACAGGGGGCGTTCACGACTATGGCTACACCTTC
>-|TRBV10-1|TRBD2|TRBJ2-2
CASRSGSKFGGELFF
TGCGCCAGCAGGAGCGGGAGTAAGTTTGGCGGGGAGCTGTTTTTT
>-|TRBV7-9|-|TRBJ2-1
CASSLAAQPYNEQFF
TGTGCCAGCAGCTTAGCAGCACAGCCCTACAATGAGCAGTTCTTC
>few|TRBV28|-|TRBJ1-6
CASSLGQRNSPLHF
TGTGCCAGCAGTTTAGGACAGCGAAATTCACCCCTCCACTTT
>once|TRBV7-8|TRBD2|TRBJ2-7
CASSLAKTSGRWEQYF
TGTGCCAGCAGCTTGGCCAAGACTAGCGGGAGGTGGGAGCAGTACTTC
>few|TRBV15|TRBD1|TRBJ1-5
CATSRDHRGSNQPQHF
TGTGCCACCAGCAGAGATCACAGGGGCAGCAATCAGCCCCAGCATTTT
>-|TRBV7-6|-|TRBJ2-7
CASSFGGDPAYEQYF
TGTGCCAGCAGCTTTGGAGGGGATCCAGCCTACGAGCAGTACTTC
>-|TRBV24-1|TRBD1|TRBJ2-2
CATSHLGQGIIGELFF
TGTGCCACCAGTCACCTGGGACAGGGGATTATCGGGGAGCTGTTTTTT
>few|TRBV7-9|TRBD1|TRBJ2-7
CASKGTAQYEQYF
TGTGCCAGCAAGGGGACAGCCCAATACGAGCAGTACTTC
>once|TRBV28|-|TRBJ1-1
CASRFGGPGNTEAFF
TGTGCCAGCAGATTTGGGGGCCCGGGAAACACTGAAGCTTTCTTT
>-|TRBV29-1|-|TRBJ1-2
CSVGGEGGAGGYTF
TGCAGCGTTGGGGGGGAGGGTGGGGCGGGTGGCTACACCTTC
>-|TRBV7-2|TRBD1|TRBJ1-1
CASSLSGTGGPEAFF
TGTGCCAGCAGCTTATCAGGGACAGGGGGCCCTGAAGCTTTCTTT
>-|TRBV4-3|-|TRBJ2-2
CASSQGLAGAGELFF
TGCGCCAGCAGCCAAGGCTTAGCTGGCGCCGGGGAGCTGTTTTTT
>-|TRBV27|-|TRBJ2-2
CASSAQAQITGELFF
TGTGCCAGCAGTGCCCAGGCCCAGATTACCGGGGAGCTGTTTTTT
>-|TRBV12-3/TRBV12-4|-|TRBJ2-7
CASSLYEQYF
TGTGCCAGCAGTCTCTACGAGCAGTACTTC
>-|TRBV4-2|-|TRBJ2-3
CASSPGELEDTQYF
TGTGCCAGCAGCCCAGGGGAACTGGAAGATACGCAGTATTTT
>-|TRBV18|TRBD1|TRBJ2-5
CASSKIGQGAKETQYF
TGTGCCAGCTCGAAAATCGGACAGGGGGCGAAGGAGACCCAGTACTTC
>-|TRBV5-8|TRBD2|TRBJ2-7
CASSLLPGLAHFGQYF
TGTGCCAGCAGCCTTCTACCGGGACTAGCTCACTTTGGGCAGTACTTC
>-|TRBV5-4|TRBD1|TRBJ1-6
CASSLEGGTAPLHF
TGTGCCAGCAGCTTGGAAGGGGGCACGGCACCCCTCCACTTT
>-|TRBV14|TRBD1|TRBJ2-5
CASISTVRTGAQYF
TGTGCCAGCATATCGACCGTCAGAACAGGGGCCCAGTACTTC
>-|TRBV28|-|TRBJ2-5
CASSFRDYQETQYF
TGTGCCAGCAGTTTCCGGGATTACCAAGAGACCCAGTACTTC
>-|TRBV20-1|TRBD1|TRBJ1-2
CSASTGGGYGYTF
TGCAGTGCTAGTACAGGGGGTGGCTATGGCTACACCTTC
>-|TRBV28|-|TRBJ1-5
CASSFQNQPQHF
TGTGCCAGCAGTTTCCAAAATCAGCCCCAGCATTTT
>-|TRBV28|-|TRBJ1-4
CASSLKGLATNEKLFF
TGTGCCAGCAGTTTAAAGGGACTAGCAACTAATGAAAAACTGTTTTTT
>-|TRBV7-8|-|TRBJ1-4
CASSLQGSDEKLFF
TGTGCCAGCAGCTTACAGGGTTCGGATGAAAAACTGTTTTTT
>-|TRBV29-1|-|TRBJ2-1
CSVDPPLAGFNEQFF
TGCAGCGTTGATCCCCCGCTAGCAGGTTTCAATGAGCAGTTCTTC
>-|TRBV27|-|TRBJ2-2
CASSSGLWAGELFF
TGTGCCAGCAGTTCGGGACTCTGGGCCGGGGAGCTGTTTTTT
>once|TRBV24-1|-|TRBJ2-2
CATTPGTLTGELFF
TGTGCCACCACTCCCGGGACTTTAACCGGGGAGCTGTTTTTT
>-|TRBV30|TRBD1|TRBJ2-6
CAWGDRAFSGANVLTF
TGTGCCTGGGGGGACAGGGCATTCTCTGGGGCCAACGTCCTGACTTTC
>-|TRBV11-2|-|TRBJ1-4
CASSLFGLGATNEKLFF
TGTGCCAGCAGCTTATTTGGGTTGGGGGCCACTAATGAAAAACTGTTTTTT
>-|TRBV2|-|TRBJ2-2
CASTMVRANTGELFF
TGTGCCAGCACGATGGTCAGGGCGAACACCGGGGAGCTGTTTTTT
>once|TRBV5-4|-|TRBJ2-1
CASSLGSGFYNEQFF
TGTGCCAGCAGCTTGGGATCCGGGTTTTACAATGAGCAGTTCTTC
>-|TRBV4-2|TRBD2|TRBJ2-7
CASSHEAGGSYEQYF
TGTGCCAGCAGCCACGAAGCGGGAGGAAGCTACGAGCAGTACTTC
>-|TRBV30|-|TRBJ1-5
CAWSLRGNQPQHF
TGTGCCTGGAGCCTCAGGGGCAATCAGCCCCAGCATTTT
>-|TRBV5-1|-|TRBJ2-1
CASSLLMGGRGDEQFF
TGCGCCAGCAGCTTGTTAATGGGAGGTAGAGGTGATGAGCAGTTCTTC
>-|TRBV7-2|-|TRBJ1-2
CASSLGTSMVGYTF
TGTGCCAGCAGCTTAGGCACGTCTATGGTTGGCTACACCTTC
>-|TRBV11-2|TRBD1|TRBJ1-2
CASSLEGGGGVTF
TGTGCCAGCAGCTTAGAGGGCGGAGGGGGCGTCACCTTC
>-|TRBV3-1/TRBV3-2|-|TRBJ2-6
CASRPNTGFSGANVLTF
TGTGCCAGCAGGCCCAATACAGGATTCTCTGGGGCCAACGTCCTGACTTTC
>-|TRBV7-2|-|TRBJ2-3
CASSLGAVLTDTQYF
TGTGCCAGCAGCTTAGGGGCAGTCCTCACAGATACGCAGTATTTT
>-|TRBV12-3/TRBV12-4|-|TRBJ2-5
CASSLALWTTQYF
TGTGCCAGCAGTTTAGCGCTTTGGACTACCCAGTACTTC
>-|TRBV30|-|TRBJ1-6
CAWSAGQPNSPLHF
TGTGCCTGGAGCGCCGGACAGCCAAATTCACCCCTCCACTTT
>-|TRBV28|TRBD1|TRBJ1-2
CASSTIGTGNYGYTF
TGTGCCAGCAGTACCATTGGGACAGGGAACTATGGCTACACCTTC
>-|TRBV18|-|TRBJ1-5
CASSPADQGGRQPQHF
TGTGCCAGCTCACCAGCCGACCAAGGTGGGCGCCAGCCCCAGCATTTT
>once|TRBV27|-|TRBJ2-6
CASSFRLGARGSGANVLTF
TGTGCCAGCAGTTTCCGACTCGGGGCCAGGGGCTCTGGGGCCAACGTCCTGACTTTC